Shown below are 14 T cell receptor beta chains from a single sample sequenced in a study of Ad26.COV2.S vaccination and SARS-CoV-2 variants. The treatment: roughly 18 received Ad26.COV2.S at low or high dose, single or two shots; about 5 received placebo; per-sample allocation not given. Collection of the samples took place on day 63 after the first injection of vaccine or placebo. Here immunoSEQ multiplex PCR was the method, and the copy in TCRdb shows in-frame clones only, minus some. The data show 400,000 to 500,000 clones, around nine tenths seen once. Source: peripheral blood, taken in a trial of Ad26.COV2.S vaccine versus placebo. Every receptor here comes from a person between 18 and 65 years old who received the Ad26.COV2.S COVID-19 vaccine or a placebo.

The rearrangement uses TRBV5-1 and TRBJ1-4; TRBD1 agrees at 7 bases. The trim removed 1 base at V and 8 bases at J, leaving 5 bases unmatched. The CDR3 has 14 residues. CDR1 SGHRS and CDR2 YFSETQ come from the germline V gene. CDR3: CASSLTGDSEKLFF. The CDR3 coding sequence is TGCGCCAGCAGCTTGACAGGGGATTCGGAAAAACTGTTTTTT.

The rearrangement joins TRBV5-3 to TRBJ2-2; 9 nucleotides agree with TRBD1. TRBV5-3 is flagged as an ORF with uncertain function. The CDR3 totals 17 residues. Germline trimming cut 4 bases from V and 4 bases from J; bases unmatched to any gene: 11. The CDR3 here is CARSGAGQGMGTGELFF. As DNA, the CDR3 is TGTGCCAGAAGCGGGGCGGGACAGGGAATGGGCACCGGGGAGCTGTTTTTT.

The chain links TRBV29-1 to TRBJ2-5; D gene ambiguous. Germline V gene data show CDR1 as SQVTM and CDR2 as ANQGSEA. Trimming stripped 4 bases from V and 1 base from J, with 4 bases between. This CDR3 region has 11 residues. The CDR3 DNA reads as TGCAGCGTTGCCGTCCAAGAGACCCAGTACTTC. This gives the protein CSVAVQETQYF.

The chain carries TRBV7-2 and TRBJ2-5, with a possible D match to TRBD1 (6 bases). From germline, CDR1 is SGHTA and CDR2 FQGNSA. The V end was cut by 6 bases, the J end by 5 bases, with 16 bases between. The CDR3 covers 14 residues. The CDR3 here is CASRDNRVGETQYF. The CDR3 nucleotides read TGTGCCAGCAGGGACAACAGGGTAGGGGAGACCCAGTACTTC.

The CDR3 reads CASSLSPQGLNSYEQYF. Written as DNA, the CDR3 is TGCGCCAGCAGCTTGTCCCCCCAAGGACTGAACTCCTACGAGCAGTACTTC. The chain joins TRBV5-1 to TRBJ2-7; weak D call: TRBD2 (5 bases). Germline V gene lookup returns CDR1 SGHRS and CDR2 YFSETQ. This CDR3 comprises 17 residues. V dropped 1 base and J dropped 0 bases, with 17 bases sitting between them. The complete variable domain, with remaining parts taken from reference TRBV5-1 and TRBJ2-7, reads KAGVTQTPRYLIKTRGQQVTLSCSPISGHRSVSWYQQTPGQGLQFLFEYFSETQRNKGNFPGRFSGRQFSNSRSEMNVSTLELGDSALYLCASSLSPQGLNSYEQYFGPGTRLTVT.

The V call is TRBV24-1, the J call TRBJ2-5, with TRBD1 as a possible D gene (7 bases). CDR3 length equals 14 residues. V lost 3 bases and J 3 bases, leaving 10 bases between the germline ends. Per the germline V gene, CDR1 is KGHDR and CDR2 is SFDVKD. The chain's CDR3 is CATSDPRGEETQYF. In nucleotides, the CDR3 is TGTGCCACCAGTGATCCCAGGGGGGAAGAGACCCAGTACTTC.

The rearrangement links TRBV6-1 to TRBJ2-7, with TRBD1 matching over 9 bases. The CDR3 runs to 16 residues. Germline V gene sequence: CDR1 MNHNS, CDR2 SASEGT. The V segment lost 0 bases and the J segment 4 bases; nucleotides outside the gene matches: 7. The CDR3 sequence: CASSEATGTGSYEQYF. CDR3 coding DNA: TGTGCCAGCAGTGAAGCTACCGGGACAGGGAGTTACGAGCAGTACTTC.

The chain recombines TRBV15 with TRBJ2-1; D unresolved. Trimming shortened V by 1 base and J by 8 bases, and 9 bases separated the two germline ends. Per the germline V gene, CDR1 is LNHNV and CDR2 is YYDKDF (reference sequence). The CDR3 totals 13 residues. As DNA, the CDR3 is TGTGCCACCAGCAGAGGAGGTGGGGATGAGCAGTTCTTC. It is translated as CATSRGGGDEQFF.

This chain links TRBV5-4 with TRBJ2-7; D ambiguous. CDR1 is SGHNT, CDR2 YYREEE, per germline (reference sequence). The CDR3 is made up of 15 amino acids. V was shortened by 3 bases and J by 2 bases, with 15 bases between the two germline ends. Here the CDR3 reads CASSSGPAETYEQYF. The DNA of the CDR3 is TGTGCCAGCAGCTCTGGCCCGGCGGAGACCTACGAGCAGTACTTC.

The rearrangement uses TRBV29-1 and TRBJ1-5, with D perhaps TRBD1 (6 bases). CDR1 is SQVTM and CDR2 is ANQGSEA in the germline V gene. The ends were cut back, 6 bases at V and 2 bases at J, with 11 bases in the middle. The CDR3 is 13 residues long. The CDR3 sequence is CSVAEGGNQPQHF. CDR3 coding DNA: TGCAGCGTGGCAGAGGGGGGCAATCAGCCCCAGCATTTT.

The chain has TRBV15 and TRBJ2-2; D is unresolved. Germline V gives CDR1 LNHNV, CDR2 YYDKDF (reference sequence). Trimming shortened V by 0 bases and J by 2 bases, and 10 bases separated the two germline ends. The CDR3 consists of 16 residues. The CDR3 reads CATSRDIARNTGELFF. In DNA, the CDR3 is TGTGCCACCAGCAGAGATATTGCCAGAAACACCGGGGAGCTGTTTTTT.

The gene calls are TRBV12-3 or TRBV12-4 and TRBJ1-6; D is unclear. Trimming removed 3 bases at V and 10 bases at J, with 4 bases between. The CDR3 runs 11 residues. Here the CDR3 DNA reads TGTGCCAGCAGTTTTGGATCACCCCTCCACTTT. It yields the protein CASSFGSPLHF.

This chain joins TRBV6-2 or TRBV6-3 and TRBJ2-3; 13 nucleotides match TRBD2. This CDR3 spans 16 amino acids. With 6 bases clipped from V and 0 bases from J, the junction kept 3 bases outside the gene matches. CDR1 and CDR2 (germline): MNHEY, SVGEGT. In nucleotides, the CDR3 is TGTGCCAGCAGCCGGGGACTAGCGGGGAGCACAGATACGCAGTATTTT. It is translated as CASSRGLAGSTDTQYF.

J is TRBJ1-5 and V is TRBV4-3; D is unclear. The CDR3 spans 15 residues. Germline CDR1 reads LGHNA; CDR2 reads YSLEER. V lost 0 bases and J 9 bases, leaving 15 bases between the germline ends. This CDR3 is CASSQETGFGRPQHF. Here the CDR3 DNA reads TGCGCCAGCAGCCAAGAAACGGGGTTTGGTCGGCCCCAGCATTTT.